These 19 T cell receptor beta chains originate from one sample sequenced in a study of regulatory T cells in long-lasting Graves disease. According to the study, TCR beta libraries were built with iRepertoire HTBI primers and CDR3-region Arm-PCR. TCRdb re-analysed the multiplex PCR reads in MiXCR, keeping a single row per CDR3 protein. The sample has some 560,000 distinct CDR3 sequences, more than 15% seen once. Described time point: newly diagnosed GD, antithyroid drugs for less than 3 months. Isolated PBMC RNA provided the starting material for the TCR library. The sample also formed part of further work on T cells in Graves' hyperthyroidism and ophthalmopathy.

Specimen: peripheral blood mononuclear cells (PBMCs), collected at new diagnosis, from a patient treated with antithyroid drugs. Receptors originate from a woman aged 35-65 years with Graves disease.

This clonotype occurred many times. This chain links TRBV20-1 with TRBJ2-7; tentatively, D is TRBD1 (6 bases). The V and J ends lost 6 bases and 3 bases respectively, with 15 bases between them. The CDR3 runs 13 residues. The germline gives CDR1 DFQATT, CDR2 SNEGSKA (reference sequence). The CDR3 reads CSAIRDTLYEQYF. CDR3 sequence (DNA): TGCAGTGCGATCCGGGACACCCTCTACGAGCAGTACTTC.

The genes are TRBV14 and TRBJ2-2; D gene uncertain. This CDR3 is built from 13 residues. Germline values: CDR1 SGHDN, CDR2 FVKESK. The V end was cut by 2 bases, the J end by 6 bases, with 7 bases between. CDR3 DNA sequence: TGTGCCAGCAGCCAAAATCCCGCCGGGGAGCTGTTTTTT. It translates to CASSQNPAGELFF.

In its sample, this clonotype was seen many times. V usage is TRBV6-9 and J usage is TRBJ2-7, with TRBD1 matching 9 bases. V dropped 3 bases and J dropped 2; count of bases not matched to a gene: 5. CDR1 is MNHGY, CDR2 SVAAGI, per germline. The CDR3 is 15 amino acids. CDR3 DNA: TGTGCCAGCAGTTACGAAGGACAGGGGCCCTACGAGCAGTACTTC. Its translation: CASSYEGQGPYEQYF.

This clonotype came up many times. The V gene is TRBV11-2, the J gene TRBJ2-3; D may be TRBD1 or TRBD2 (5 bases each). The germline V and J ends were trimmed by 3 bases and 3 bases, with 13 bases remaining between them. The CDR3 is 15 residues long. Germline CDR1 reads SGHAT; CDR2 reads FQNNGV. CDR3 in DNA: TGTGCCAGCAGCTTCCGGGGTGGGGCGACAGATACGCAGTATTTT. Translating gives CASSFRGGATDTQYF.

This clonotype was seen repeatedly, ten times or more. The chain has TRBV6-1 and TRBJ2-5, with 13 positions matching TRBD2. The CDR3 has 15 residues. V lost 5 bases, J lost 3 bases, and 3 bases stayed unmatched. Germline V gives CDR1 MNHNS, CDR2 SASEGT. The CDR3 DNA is TGTGCCAGCAGTACGGGACTAGCGGGGAAAGAGACCCAGTACTTC. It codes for CASSTGLAGKETQYF.

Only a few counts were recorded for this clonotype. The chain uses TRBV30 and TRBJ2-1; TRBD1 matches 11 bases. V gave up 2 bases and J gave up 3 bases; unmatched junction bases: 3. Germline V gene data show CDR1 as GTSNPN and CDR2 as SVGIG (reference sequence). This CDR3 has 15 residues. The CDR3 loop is CAWSPGQGGYNEQFF. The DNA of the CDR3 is TGTGCCTGGAGTCCGGGACAGGGGGGCTACAATGAGCAGTTCTTC.

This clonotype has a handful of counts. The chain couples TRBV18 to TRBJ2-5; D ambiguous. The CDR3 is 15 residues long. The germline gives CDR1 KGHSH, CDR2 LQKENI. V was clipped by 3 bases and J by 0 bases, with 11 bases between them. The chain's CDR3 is CASSPKQWYQETQYF. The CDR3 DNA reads TGTGCCAGCTCACCTAAACAGTGGTACCAAGAGACCCAGTACTTC.

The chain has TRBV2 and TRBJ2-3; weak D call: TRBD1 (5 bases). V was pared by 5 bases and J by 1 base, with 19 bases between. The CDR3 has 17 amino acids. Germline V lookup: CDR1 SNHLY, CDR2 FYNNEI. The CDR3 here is CASSQGYPVLRTDTQYF. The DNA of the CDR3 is TGTGCCAGCAGTCAGGGCTACCCCGTGCTCCGCACAGATACGCAGTATTTT.

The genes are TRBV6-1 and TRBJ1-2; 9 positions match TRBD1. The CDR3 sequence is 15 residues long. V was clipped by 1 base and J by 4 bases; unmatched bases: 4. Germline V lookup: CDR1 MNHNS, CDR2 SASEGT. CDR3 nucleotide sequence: TGTGCCAGCAGTGAAGGGACAGGGGCTATCTATGGCTACACCTTC. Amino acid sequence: CASSEGTGAIYGYTF.

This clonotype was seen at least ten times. The CDR3 nucleotides are TGTGCCAGCAGTTTAACCCATCTGCAAGGCAATGAGCAGTTCTTC. Translation: CASSLTHLQGNEQFF. The genes are TRBV27 and TRBJ2-1; the D is unclear. Deletions cut 2 bases from V and 6 bases from J, with 14 bases between. In germline, CDR1 is MNHEY, CDR2 SMNVEV (reference sequence). The CDR3 contains 15 residues.

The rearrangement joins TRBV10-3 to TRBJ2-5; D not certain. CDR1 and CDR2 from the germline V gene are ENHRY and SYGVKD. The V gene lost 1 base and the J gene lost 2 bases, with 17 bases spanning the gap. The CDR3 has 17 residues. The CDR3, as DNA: TGTGCCATCAGTGAGTTCCGGTACAAGAGTCTACAAGAGACCCAGTACTTC. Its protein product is CAISEFRYKSLQETQYF.

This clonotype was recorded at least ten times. The CDR3 loop is CASSLAGGGANEQFF. The CDR3 DNA follows: TGTGCCAGCAGCTTAGCCGGCGGGGGGGCAAATGAGCAGTTCTTC. The rearrangement uses TRBV7-2 and TRBJ2-1; 9 bases line up with TRBD2. The J segment lost 7 bases and the V segment lost 0 bases, leaving 4 bases of the junction unmatched. The CDR3 is made up of 15 amino acids. From germline, CDR1 is SGHTA and CDR2 FQGNSA.

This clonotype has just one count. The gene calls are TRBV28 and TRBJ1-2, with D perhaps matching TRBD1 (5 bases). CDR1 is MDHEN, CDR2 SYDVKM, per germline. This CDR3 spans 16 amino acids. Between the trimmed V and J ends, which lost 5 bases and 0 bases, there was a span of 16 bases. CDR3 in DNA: TGTGCCAGCAGTGGACACCGGGCCTCCTCTAACTATGGCTACACCTTC. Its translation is CASSGHRASSNYGYTF.

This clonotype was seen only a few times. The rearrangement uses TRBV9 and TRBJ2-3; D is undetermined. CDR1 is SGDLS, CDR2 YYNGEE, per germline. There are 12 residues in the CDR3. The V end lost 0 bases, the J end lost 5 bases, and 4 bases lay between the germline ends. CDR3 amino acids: CASSVGEDTQYF. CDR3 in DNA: TGTGCCAGCAGCGTAGGAGAAGATACGCAGTATTTT.

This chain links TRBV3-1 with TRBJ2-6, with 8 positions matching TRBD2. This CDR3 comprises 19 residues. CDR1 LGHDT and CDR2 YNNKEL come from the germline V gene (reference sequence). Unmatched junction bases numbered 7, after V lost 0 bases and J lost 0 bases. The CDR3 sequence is CASSQEGISGVSGANVLTF. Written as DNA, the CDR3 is TGTGCCAGCAGCCAAGAGGGGATTAGCGGGGTCTCTGGGGCCAACGTCCTGACTTTC.

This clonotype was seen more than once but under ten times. The CDR3 nucleotides read TGTGCCTGGAGTATTACAGGGGGGGCCTATGGCTACACCTTC. This sequence encodes CAWSITGGAYGYTF. The V and J genes are TRBV30 and TRBJ1-2; 8 bases map to TRBD1. V shed 2 bases, J shed 4 bases, and the junction held 6 bases outside the gene matches. This CDR3 has 14 residues. The germline gives CDR1 GTSNPN, CDR2 SVGIG (reference sequence).

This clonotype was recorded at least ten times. The CDR3 is CASSLVQGVSYEQYF. The DNA of the CDR3 is TGTGCCAGCAGCTTAGTTCAGGGGGTCTCCTACGAGCAGTACTTC. V gene TRBV11-2 combines with J gene TRBJ2-7, with 7 bases that match TRBD1. CDR1 and CDR2 (germline): SGHAT, FQNNGV. There are 15 residues in the CDR3. The trim removed 1 base at V and 0 bases at J, leaving 3 bases unmatched.

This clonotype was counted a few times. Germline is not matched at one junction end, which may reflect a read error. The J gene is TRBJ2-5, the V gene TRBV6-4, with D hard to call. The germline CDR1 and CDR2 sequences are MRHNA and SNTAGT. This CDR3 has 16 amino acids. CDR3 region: CASSYSNNPIQETQYF. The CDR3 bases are TGTGCCAGCAGTTACTCGAATAACCCAATTCAAGAGACCCAGTACTTC.

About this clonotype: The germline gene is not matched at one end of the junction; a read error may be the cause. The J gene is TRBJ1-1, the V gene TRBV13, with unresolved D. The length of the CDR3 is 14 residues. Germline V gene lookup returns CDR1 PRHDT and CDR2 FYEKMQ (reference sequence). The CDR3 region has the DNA TGTGCCAGCAGCCTAGGAGGGCCCCAGGCAGGAGCTTTCTTT. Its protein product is CASSLGGPQAGAFF.